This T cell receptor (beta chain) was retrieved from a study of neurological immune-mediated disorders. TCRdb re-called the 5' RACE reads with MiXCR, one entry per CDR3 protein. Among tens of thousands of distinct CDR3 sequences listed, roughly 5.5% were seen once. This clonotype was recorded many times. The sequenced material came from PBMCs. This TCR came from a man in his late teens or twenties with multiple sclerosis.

The chain's CDR3 is CASSWTSGGASKNIQYF. DNA for the CDR3: TGTGCCAGCAGTTGGACTAGCGGGGGGGCGTCCAAAAACATTCAGTACTTC. V is TRBV5-6 and J is TRBJ2-4, with 15 bases fitting TRBD2. Unmatched junction bases numbered 5, after V lost 5 bases and J lost 2 bases. There are 17 residues in the CDR3. Germline CDR1 is SGHDT and CDR2 is YYEEEE.